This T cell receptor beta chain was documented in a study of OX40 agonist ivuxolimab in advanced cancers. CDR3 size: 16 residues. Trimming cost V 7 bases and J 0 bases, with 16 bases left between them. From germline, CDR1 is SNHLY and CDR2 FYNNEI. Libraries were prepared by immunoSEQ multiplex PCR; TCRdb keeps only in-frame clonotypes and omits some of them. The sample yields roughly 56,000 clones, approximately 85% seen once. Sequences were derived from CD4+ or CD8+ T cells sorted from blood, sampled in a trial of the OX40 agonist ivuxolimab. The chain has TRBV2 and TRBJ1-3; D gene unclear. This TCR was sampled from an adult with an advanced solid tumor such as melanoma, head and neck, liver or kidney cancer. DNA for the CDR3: TGTGCCAGCAATTGGTCCACAAGGTCCTCTGGAAACACCATATATTTT. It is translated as CASNWSTRSSGNTIYF.